The 7 T cell receptor beta chains reported below all come from one sample, sequenced in a study of T-cell reconstitution after alpha-beta-depleted transplantation in children. Preparation of the TCRbeta library was carried out with unique molecular identifiers. TCRdb used MiXCR to reprocess the PCR reads, holding one entry per CDR3 protein. The table includes 500,000 to 600,000 distinct CDR3 sequences, approximately 29% detected once. Sample: PBMCs from the stem cell graft donor, taken from the stem cell graft. Source of these receptors: a human donor who donated a stem cell graft to a child with aplastic anemia.

This clonotype was seen a handful of times. V is TRBV6-2 or TRBV6-3 and J is TRBJ2-1; possibly TRBD2 for D (6 bases). The V end lost 2 bases, the J end lost 7 bases, and 18 bases lay between the germline ends. This CDR3 is built from 16 residues. The germline gives CDR1 MNHEY, CDR2 SVGEGT. The chain's CDR3 is CASSYRLAASRNEQFF. The DNA for the CDR3 is TGTGCCAGCAGTTACCGGTTAGCGGCTTCTCGGAATGAGCAGTTCTTC.

This clonotype came up a few times. The chain joins TRBV6-1 to TRBJ2-3; D tentatively fits TRBD1 or TRBD2 (6 bases each). Trimming took 6 bases from V and 3 from J, leaving 16 bases between them. The germline gives CDR1 MNHNS, CDR2 SASEGT. The CDR3 runs 15 residues. The CDR3 nucleotides read TGTGCCAGCAGCCCCTATCGGGGGCCGACAGATACGCAGTATTTT. It codes for CASSPYRGPTDTQYF.

This clonotype has a single count. The chain is built from TRBV25-1 and TRBJ1-2; D might be TRBD1 (5 bases). CDR3 size: 16 residues. The V and J ends lost 5 bases and 2 bases respectively, with 18 bases between them. Germline values: CDR1 MGHDK, CDR2 SYGVNS. The CDR3 sequence: CASSPPPGTGNYGYTF. CDR3 coding DNA: TGTGCCAGCAGTCCCCCGCCCGGGACGGGGAACTATGGCTACACCTTC.

The V call is TRBV18, the J call TRBJ2-3, with D uncertain. Germline V gene sequence: CDR1 KGHSH, CDR2 LQKENI. Trimming removed 3 bases at V and 2 bases at J, with 9 bases between. The CDR3 sequence is 14 residues long. The CDR3 DNA follows: TGTGCCAGCTCACCGCAACAGATCACAGATACGCAGTATTTT. Protein: CASSPQQITDTQYF.

This clonotype was seen only a few times. The chain employs TRBV5-1 and TRBJ2-3; D remains unclear. This CDR3 has 14 amino acids. Trimming pared 4 bases from V and 2 bases from J, leaving 11 bases between. Germline values: CDR1 SGHRS, CDR2 YFSETQ. The CDR3 region has the DNA TGCGCCAGCAGCCGGCAGGCGGACACAGATACGCAGTATTTT. Protein product: CASSRQADTDTQYF.

This clonotype has a handful of counts. V gene TRBV2 combines with J gene TRBJ2-2, with 10 bases fitting TRBD1. The V gene's germline CDR1 is SNHLY and CDR2 FYNNEI. This CDR3 comprises 17 residues. The V and J ends lost 0 bases and 6 bases, in that order; junction bases with no gene match: 7. CDR3 bases: TGTGCCAGCAGTGAAGCGCTGGGGACAGGGGATCCCGGGGAGCTGTTTTTT. Amino acids: CASSEALGTGDPGELFF.

The V call is TRBV27, the J call TRBJ1-4; no clear D gene. CDR1 is MNHEY and CDR2 is SMNVEV in the germline V gene (reference sequence). The CDR3 consists of 14 residues. Trimming pared 5 bases from V and 8 bases from J, leaving 15 bases between. The DNA for the CDR3 is TGTGCCAGCAGTCTCCTTGGAGAGGCGGAAAAACTGTTTTTT. It yields the protein CASSLLGEAEKLFF.